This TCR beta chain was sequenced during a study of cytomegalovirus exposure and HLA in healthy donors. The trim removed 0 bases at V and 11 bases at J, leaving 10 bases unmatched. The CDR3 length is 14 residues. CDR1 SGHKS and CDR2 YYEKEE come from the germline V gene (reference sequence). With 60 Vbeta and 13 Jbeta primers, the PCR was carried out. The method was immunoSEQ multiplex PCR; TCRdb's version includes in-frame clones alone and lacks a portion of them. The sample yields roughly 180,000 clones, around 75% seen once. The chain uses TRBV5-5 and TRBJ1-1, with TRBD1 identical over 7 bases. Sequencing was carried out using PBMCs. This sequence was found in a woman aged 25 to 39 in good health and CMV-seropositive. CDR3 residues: CASSLASRGVGAFF. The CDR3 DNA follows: TGTGCCAGCAGCTTGGCTAGCAGGGGGGTAGGGGCTTTCTTT.